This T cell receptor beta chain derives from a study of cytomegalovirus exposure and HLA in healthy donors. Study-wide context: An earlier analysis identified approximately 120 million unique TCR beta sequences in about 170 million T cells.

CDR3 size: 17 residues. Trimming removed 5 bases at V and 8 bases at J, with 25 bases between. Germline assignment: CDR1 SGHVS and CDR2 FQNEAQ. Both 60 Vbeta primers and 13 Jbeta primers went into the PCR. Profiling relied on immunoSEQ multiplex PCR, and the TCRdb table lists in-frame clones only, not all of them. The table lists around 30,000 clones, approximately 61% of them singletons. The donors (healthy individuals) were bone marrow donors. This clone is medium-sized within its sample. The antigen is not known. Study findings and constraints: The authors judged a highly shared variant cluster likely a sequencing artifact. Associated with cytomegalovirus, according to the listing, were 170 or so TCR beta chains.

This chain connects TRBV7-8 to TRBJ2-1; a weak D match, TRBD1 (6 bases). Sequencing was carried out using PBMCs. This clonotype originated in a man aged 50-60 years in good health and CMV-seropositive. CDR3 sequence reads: CASSQQPEQGSIDEQFF. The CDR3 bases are TGTGCCAGCAGCCAACAGCCGGAGCAGGGGTCTATCGATGAGCAGTTCTTC. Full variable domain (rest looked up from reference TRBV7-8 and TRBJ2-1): GAGVSQSPRYKVAKRGQDVALRCDPISGHVSLFWYQQALGQGPEFLTYFQNEAQLDKSGLPSDRFFAERPEGSVSTLKIQRTQQEDSAVYLCASSQQPEQGSIDEQFFGPGTRLTVL.